This T cell receptor beta chain was obtained from a study of blood T cell repertoires in COVID-19. Study-level information: The United States, Italy and Spain were the sources of the acute and convalescent COVID-19 samples. Nucleic acid was either cDNA or gDNA, and it came from T cells, B-cell-depleted T cells, or PBMCs.

This clone has a single count. Germline assignment: CDR1 MGHRA and CDR2 YSYEKL. The CDR3 is made up of 15 amino acids. Trimming removed 0 bases from V and 0 bases from J, with 8 bases in between. Per the original data handling: Nucleated cell counts were estimated from reference gene primer amplification. Method: immunoSEQ multiplex PCR; TCRdb's copy keeps in-frame clones and lacks some. V and J calls and clone size are as listed in that table; D and trimming were resolved from the DNA. The table shows around 190,000 clones, with roughly 82% occurring only once. The V and J genes are TRBV4-1 and TRBJ2-5; no reliable D call. Input material: peripheral blood. This receptor was identified in a human donor in a cohort sampled during active COVID-19. The CDR3 sequence: CASSQDGRYQETQYF. CDR3 DNA sequence: TGCGCCAGCAGCCAAGATGGCAGGTACCAAGAGACCCAGTACTTC.